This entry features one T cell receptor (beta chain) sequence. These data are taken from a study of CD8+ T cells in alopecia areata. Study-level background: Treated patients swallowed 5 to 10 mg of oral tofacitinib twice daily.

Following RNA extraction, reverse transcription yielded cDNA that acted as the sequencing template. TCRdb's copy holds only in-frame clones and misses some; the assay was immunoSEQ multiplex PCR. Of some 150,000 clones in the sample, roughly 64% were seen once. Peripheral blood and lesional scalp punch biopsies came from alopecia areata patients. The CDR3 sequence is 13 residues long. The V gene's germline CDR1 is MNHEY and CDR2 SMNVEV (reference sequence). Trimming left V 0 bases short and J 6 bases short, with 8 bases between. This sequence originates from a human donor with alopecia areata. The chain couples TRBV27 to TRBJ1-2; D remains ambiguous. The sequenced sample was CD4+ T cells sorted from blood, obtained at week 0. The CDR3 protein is CASSLSDGHGYTF. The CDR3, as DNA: TGTGCCAGCAGTTTATCGGACGGGCATGGCTACACCTTC.